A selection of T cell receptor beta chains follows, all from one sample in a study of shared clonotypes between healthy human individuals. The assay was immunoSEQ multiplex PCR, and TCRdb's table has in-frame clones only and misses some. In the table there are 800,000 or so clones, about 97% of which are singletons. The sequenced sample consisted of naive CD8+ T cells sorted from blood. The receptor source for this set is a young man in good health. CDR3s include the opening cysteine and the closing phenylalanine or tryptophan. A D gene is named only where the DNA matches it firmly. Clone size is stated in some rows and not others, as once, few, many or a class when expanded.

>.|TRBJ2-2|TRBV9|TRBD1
TGTGCCAGCAGCGCGCGACAGGGTGGAACCGGGGAGCTGTTTTTT
CASSARQGGTGELFF
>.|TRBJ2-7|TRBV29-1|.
TGCAGCGTTGTGACTCGCTCCCACGAGCAGTACTTC
CSVVTRSHEQYF
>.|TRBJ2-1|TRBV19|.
TGTGCCAGTGAGCCGGAAAGCTCCTACAATGAGCAGTTCTTC
CASEPESSYNEQFF
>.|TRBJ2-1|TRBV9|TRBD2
TGTGCCAGCAGCGATCCCTATCCCGCTAGCGGGAGCTACAATGAGCAGTTCTTC
CASSDPYPASGSYNEQFF
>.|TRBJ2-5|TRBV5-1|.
TGCGCCAGCAGCTTGGAAAACGAAGAGACCCAGTACTTC
CASSLENEETQYF
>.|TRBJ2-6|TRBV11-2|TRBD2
TGTGCCAGTAAGCGGGAAGGTGGGGCCAACGTCCTGACTTTC
CASKREGGANVLTF
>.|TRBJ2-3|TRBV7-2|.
TGTGCCAGCAGCTTAGTAGTACTGAGGGCCACAGATACGCAGTATTTT
CASSLVVLRATDTQYF
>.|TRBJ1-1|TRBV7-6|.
TGTGCCAGCAGCGCCAAAGGGTGGGAGGACACTGAAGCTTTCTTT
CASSAKGWEDTEAFF
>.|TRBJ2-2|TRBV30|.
TGTGCCTGGAGTCGACCCGGGGAGCTGTTTTTT
CAWSRPGELFF
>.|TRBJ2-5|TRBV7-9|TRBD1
TGTGCCAGCAGCTCGAGCAGACAGGGGTCCCTCCAAGAGACCCAGTACTTC
CASSSSRQGSLQETQYF
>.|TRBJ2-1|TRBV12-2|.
TGTGCAAGTCGCTTAACCTCTAGCGCAAGCTCCTACAATGAGCAGTTCTTC
CASRLTSSASSYNEQFF
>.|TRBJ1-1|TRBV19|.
TGTGCCAGTAGTATCTGGAACACTGAAGCTTTCTTT
CASSIWNTEAFF
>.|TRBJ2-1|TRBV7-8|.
TGTGCCAGCAGCTTGTGGAGGGGGGCCGACAATGAGCAGTTCTTC
CASSLWRGADNEQFF
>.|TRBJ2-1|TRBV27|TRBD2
TGTGCCAGCATAGGTAGGCTAGCGGGAAGCTCCTACAATGAGCAGTTCTTC
CASIGRLAGSSYNEQFF
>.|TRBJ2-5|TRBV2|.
TGTGCCAGCAGTGACGGGCAGGAGACCCAGTACTTC
CASSDGQETQYF
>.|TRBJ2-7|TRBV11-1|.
TGTGCCAGCAGCTTGGGGCAGGGCATCTACGAGCAGTACTTC
CASSLGQGIYEQYF
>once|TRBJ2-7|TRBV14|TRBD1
TGTGCCAGCAGCCAAGAAGGGCCCTTGGACAGGGGCTCCTACGAGCAGTACTTC
CASSQEGPLDRGSYEQYF
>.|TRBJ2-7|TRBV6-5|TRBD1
TGTGCCAGCAGTTTACACAGGGGATACGAGCAGTACTTC
CASSLHRGYEQYF
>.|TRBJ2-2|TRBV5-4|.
TGTGCCAGCAGCCAGGAAGGGGAATTAACCACCGGGGAGCTGTTTTTT
CASSQEGELTTGELFF
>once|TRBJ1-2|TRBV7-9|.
TGTGCCAGCAGCGGCAAGGGGTTCGAGAACTATGGCTACACCTTC
CASSGKGFENYGYTF
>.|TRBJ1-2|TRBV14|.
TGTGCCAGCAGCCAAACCACTGACAGCAGCTATGGCTACACCTTC
CASSQTTDSSYGYTF
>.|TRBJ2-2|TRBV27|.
TGTGCCAGCAGTTTTGACACCGGGGAGCTGTTTTTT
CASSFDTGELFF
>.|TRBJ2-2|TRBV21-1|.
TGTGCCAGCAGCAATAGGGGTAACACCGGGGAGCTGTTTTTT
CASSNRGNTGELFF
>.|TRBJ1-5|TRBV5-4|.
TGTGCCAGCAGCGTTGGCAATCAGCCCCAGCATTTT
CASSVGNQPQHF
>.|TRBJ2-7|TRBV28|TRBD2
TGTGCCACCCTTCGGACTAGCGGGAGGAACGAGCAGTACTTC
CATLRTSGRNEQYF
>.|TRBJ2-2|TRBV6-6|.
TGTGCCAGCAGTTACTTACAAGACACCGGGGAGCTGTTTTTT
CASSYLQDTGELFF
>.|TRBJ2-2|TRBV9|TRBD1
TGTGCCAGCAGCGAGGGGACAGGCCTTAACACCGGGGAGCTGTTTTTT
CASSEGTGLNTGELFF
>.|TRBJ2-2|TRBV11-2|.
TGTGCCAGCAGCTTATTTGTATTGAACACCGGGGAGCTGTTTTTT
CASSLFVLNTGELFF
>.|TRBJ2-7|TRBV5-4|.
TGTGCCAGCAGCGAAACAGCGGGCGGTATCTACGAGCAGTACTTC
CASSETAGGIYEQYF
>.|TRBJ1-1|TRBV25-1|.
TGTGCCAGCAGTGAATTTGAACTGAGGGGACGCGTGAACACTGAAGCTTTCTTT
CASSEFELRGRVNTEAFF
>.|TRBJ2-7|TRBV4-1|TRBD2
TGCGCCAGCAGCCAAGATACAGCTAGCGGGAGTGGGCAGTACTTC
CASSQDTASGSGQYF
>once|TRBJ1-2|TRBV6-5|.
TGTGCCAGCCGGTTGGGAGCGTCCAGCGGCTACACCTTC
CASRLGASSGYTF
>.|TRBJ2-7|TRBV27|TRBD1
TGTGCCAGCATCAGGGGGTACGAGCAGTACTTC
CASIRGYEQYF
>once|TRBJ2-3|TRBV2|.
TGTGCCAGCAGTGACCCGGACCGAGGCACAGATACGCAGTATTTT
CASSDPDRGTDTQYF
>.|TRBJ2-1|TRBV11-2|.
TGTGCCAGCACCCCAGAGAACAATGAGCAGTTCTTC
CASTPENNEQFF
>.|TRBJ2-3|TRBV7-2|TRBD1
TGTGCCAGCAGCTTACGGACAGGTGTACGGGATACGCAGTATTTT
CASSLRTGVRDTQYF
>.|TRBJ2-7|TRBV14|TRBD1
TGTGCCAGCAGCCAAGGGACAGGGGGTTTCTACGAGCAGTACTTC
CASSQGTGGFYEQYF
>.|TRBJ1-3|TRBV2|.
TGTGCCATACTAGGGAGTTTTAACACCATATATTTT
CAILGSFNTIYF
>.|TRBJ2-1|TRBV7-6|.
TGTGCCAGCAGACCCTCAGCGGAAGTCTCCTACAATGAGCAGTTCTTC
CASRPSAEVSYNEQFF
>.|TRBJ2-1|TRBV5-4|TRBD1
TGTGCCAGCAGCTTGGCCCAGGGGGCATCCTACAATGAGCAGTTCTTC
CASSLAQGASYNEQFF
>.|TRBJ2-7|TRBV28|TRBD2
TGTGCCAGCAGTTTCCCGACTAGCGGGCTCTACGAGCAGTACTTC
CASSFPTSGLYEQYF
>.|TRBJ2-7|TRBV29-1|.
TGCAGCGTTGTTGGAGGAACCTACGAGCAGTACTTC
CSVVGGTYEQYF
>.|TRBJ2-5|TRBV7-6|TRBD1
TGTGCCAGCAGCGATTGGGACAGGGGGAATTCGGAGACCCAGTACTTC
CASSDWDRGNSETQYF